This record covers a single TCR beta chain. The antigen is undetermined. In germline, CDR1 is DFQATT, CDR2 SNEGSKA (reference sequence). The V segment lost 1 base and the J segment 0 bases; nucleotides outside the gene matches: 2. The CDR3 covers 15 residues. TCRdb re-called the 5' RACE reads through MiXCR, storing one row per CDR3 protein. The sample has a few hundred thousand distinct CDR3 sequences; roughly 4% are singletons. This entry comes from a study of T cells after yellow fever vaccination. Study summary: Libraries from low-cell-number fractions were prepared with the SMART-Seq v4 Ultra Low Input RNA kit.

Findings of the study overall: Though weaker, the secondary response peaked faster, on day 5 versus 15.

The sample consisted of PBMCs, taken on the day of the yellow fever booster vaccination. The chain uses TRBV20-1 and TRBJ1-5; 8 bases align to TRBD1. The receptor comes from a man aged 18-30 years who received the YFV17D yellow fever vaccine. DNA of the CDR3: TGCAGTGCTAGAGTGACAGGGGCTAGCAATCAGCCCCAGCATTTT. It translates to CSARVTGASNQPQHF.